The 20 T cell receptor beta chains below all came from one sample that was sequenced in a study of PD-L1 blockade in urothelial cancer. Described time point: peripheral blood 6 weeks after treatment start. Profiling relied on immunoSEQ multiplex PCR, and the TCRdb table lists in-frame clones only, not all of them. The sample has some 120,000 clones, around 89% seen once. Source: PBMCs, taken around atezolizumab (anti-PD-L1) treatment. Every receptor here comes from a man between 60 and 70 years old with urothelial cancer.

CDR3 sequence (DNA): TGCGCCAGCAGCCAAGAGGACAACTACGAGCAGTACTTC. As protein: CASSQEDNYEQYF. This chain links TRBV4-3 with TRBJ2-7; the D gene is possibly TRBD1 (5 bases). Between the trimmed V and J ends, which lost 0 bases and 3 bases, there was a span of 6 bases. The CDR3 runs 13 residues. The germline CDR1 and CDR2 sequences are LGHNA and YSLEER.

The rearrangement uses TRBV4-1 and TRBJ2-7; possibly TRBD1 for D (8 bases). In germline, CDR1 is MGHRA, CDR2 YSYEKL. The CDR3 loop spans 15 amino acids. The V gene lost 3 bases and the J gene lost 3 bases, with 15 bases spanning the gap. This CDR3 reads CASSQGGTGGYEQYF. The DNA of the CDR3 is TGCGCCAGCAGCCAGGGGGGGACAGGCGGCTACGAGCAGTACTTC.

The CDR3, as DNA: TGTGCCAGCAGTTACCTGTCCCAGCCCCAGCATTTT. This translates into CASSYLSQPQHF. The chain couples TRBV6-5 to TRBJ1-5; D is unresolved. Germline values: CDR1 MNHEY, CDR2 SVGAGI. The CDR3 runs 12 residues. Deletions cut 2 bases from V and 7 bases from J, with 6 bases between.

The J gene is TRBJ2-7, the V gene TRBV5-4; D is undetermined. Between the trimmed V and J ends, which lost 4 bases and 3 bases, there was a span of 8 bases. Germline values: CDR1 SGHNT, CDR2 YYREEE (reference sequence). CDR3 size: 12 residues. CDR3 sequence reads: CASSPVLYEQYF. The CDR3 DNA reads TGTGCCAGCAGCCCCGTTCTCTACGAGCAGTACTTC. Using reference TRBV5-4 and TRBJ2-7 for the parts outside the CDR3, the full variable domain is ETGVTQSPTHLIKTRGQQVTLRCSSQSGHNTVSWYQQALGQGPQFIFQYYREEENGRGNFPPRFSGLQFPNYSSELNVNALELDDSALYLCASSPVLYEQYFGPGTRLTVT.

The chain links TRBV2 to TRBJ1-3; D remains ambiguous. The germline V and J ends were trimmed by 8 bases and 1 base, with 6 bases remaining between them. Germline lookup yields CDR1 SNHLY and CDR2 FYNNEI. The CDR3 consists of 12 residues. As DNA, the CDR3 is TGTGCCAGCGCAGGATCTGGAAACACCATATATTTT. It yields the protein CASAGSGNTIYF.

The chain recombines TRBV27 with TRBJ2-7; 8 bases align to TRBD1. CDR3 length: 14 amino acids. Looked up from germline, CDR1 is MNHEY and CDR2 is SMNVEV (reference sequence). J lost 7 bases, V lost 4 bases, and 9 bases had no gene match. CDR3 residues: CASSWGAGGNEQYF. CDR3 bases: TGTGCCAGCAGTTGGGGGGCAGGGGGCAATGAGCAGTACTTC.

The chain has TRBV7-9 and TRBJ2-1, with D perhaps TRBD1 (7 bases). Trimming cost V 5 bases and J 5 bases, with 19 bases left between them. This CDR3 has 16 amino acids. Germline V lookup: CDR1 SEHNR, CDR2 FQNEAQ (reference sequence). CDR3 DNA sequence: TGTGCCAGCAGCCGGGTGCAGGGGGGCGCCCACAATGAGCAGTTCTTC. It yields the protein CASSRVQGGAHNEQFF.

The chain joins TRBV19 to TRBJ1-5, with D possibly matching TRBD1 (6 bases). The CDR3 loop spans 20 amino acids. Looked up from germline, CDR1 is LNHDA and CDR2 is SQIVND (reference sequence). V was shortened by 5 bases and J by 2 bases, with 28 bases between the two germline ends. The chain's CDR3 is CASSPTGGRRGGRGNQPQHF. CDR3 nucleotide sequence: TGTGCCAGTAGTCCCACCGGAGGTCGCAGGGGTGGACGGGGCAATCAGCCCCAGCATTTT.

The rearrangement links TRBV7-9 to TRBJ2-5; weak D call: TRBD2 (5 bases). V gave up 5 bases and J gave up 3 bases, with 10 bases separating them. This CDR3 is built from 13 residues. Germline CDR1 reads SEHNR; CDR2 reads FQNEAQ (reference sequence). This CDR3 is CASSRTEEETQYF. The DNA for the CDR3 is TGTGCCAGCAGCCGGACTGAGGAAGAGACCCAGTACTTC.

The chain combines TRBV29-1 with TRBJ2-5, with 9 bases lining up with TRBD2. From germline, CDR1 is SQVTM and CDR2 ANQGSEA. The CDR3 length is 15 residues. Losses at the gene ends were 7 bases for V and 2 bases for J; bases not matched to a gene: 11. The CDR3 sequence: CSATRGGSGQETQYF. The DNA of the CDR3 is TGCAGCGCCACGCGGGGGGGGAGCGGGCAAGAGACCCAGTACTTC.

V is TRBV7-9 and J is TRBJ2-3, with TRBD2 matching over 8 bases. Germline assignment: CDR1 SEHNR and CDR2 FQNEAQ (reference sequence). After removal of 3 bases from V and 1 base from J, the junction contained 3 bases not matched to a gene. CDR3 length: 15 residues. The CDR3 coding sequence is TGTGCCAGCAGCTTCAACGGGGGGGGCACAGATACGCAGTATTTT. Its translation is CASSFNGGGTDTQYF. Supplemented by reference TRBV7-9 and TRBJ2-3, the full variable domain reads DTGVSQNPRHKITKRGQNVTFRCDPISEHNRLYWYRQTLGQGPEFLTYFQNEAQLEKSRLLSDRFSAERPKGSFSTLEIQRTEQGDSAMYLCASSFNGGGTDTQYFGPGTRLTVL.

The rearrangement uses TRBV28 and TRBJ1-4; 7 nucleotides line up with TRBD1. J gave up 4 bases and V 7 bases, and 12 bases lay outside the gene matches. Per germline, CDR1 MDHEN and CDR2 SYDVKM. There are 16 residues in the CDR3. DNA for the CDR3: TGTGCCAGCAAGAGGGCAGGGGGGAATTATAATGAAAAACTGTTTTTT. Translating gives CASKRAGGNYNEKLFF.

This chain links TRBV6-1 with TRBJ1-2, with 9 bases identical to TRBD1. There are 14 residues in the CDR3. Trimming cost V 5 bases and J 4 bases; bases outside gene matches: 5. Germline V CDR1 and CDR2: MNHNS, SASEGT. The CDR3 region has the DNA TGTGCCAGCAGTACAGGGGGCTGGGGCTATGGCTACACCTTC. This sequence encodes CASSTGGWGYGYTF.

V is TRBV9 and J is TRBJ2-1, with D possibly TRBD2 on 5 matching bases. V shed 0 bases and J shed 2 bases, with 12 bases lying between them. Germline CDR1 SGDLS, CDR2 YYNGEE. The CDR3 has 16 residues. The CDR3 DNA sequence: TGTGCCAGCAGCGTAGGGGGAGTCGCTGCCTACAATGAGCAGTTCTTC. Translated, it gives CASSVGGVAAYNEQFF.

The J gene is TRBJ1-2, the V gene TRBV15; TRBD1 matches 8 bases. Unmatched junction bases numbered 9, after V lost 0 bases and J lost 3 bases. CDR1 and CDR2 from the germline V gene are LNHNV and YYDKDF (reference sequence). There are 17 residues in the CDR3. The CDR3 DNA reads TGTGCCACCAGCAGAGATAATAGGGGACAGGACTACTATGGCTACACCTTC. Amino acid sequence: CATSRDNRGQDYYGYTF.

J is TRBJ2-7 and V is TRBV9; 7 bases are shared with TRBD2. Germline V gene data show CDR1 as SGDLS and CDR2 as YYNGEE. The CDR3 runs to 15 residues. V was pared by 1 base and J by 3 bases, with 7 bases of the junction left unmatched. The CDR3 DNA is TGTGCCAGCAGCGTAAGGGACTATACCTTCTACGAGCAGTACTTC. Translating it yields CASSVRDYTFYEQYF.

The J gene is TRBJ1-1, the V gene TRBV4-1, with a possible D match to TRBD1 (5 bases). Trimming removed 0 bases from V and 1 base from J, with 9 bases in between. Germline CDR1 and CDR2: MGHRA and YSYEKL. This CDR3 has 15 amino acids. CDR3 residues: CASSQDRGGNTEAFF. The CDR3 coding sequence is TGCGCCAGCAGCCAAGATCGGGGGGGGAACACTGAAGCTTTCTTT.

The chain is built from TRBV19 and TRBJ2-5; TRBD2 matches 9 bases. The J segment lost 1 base and the V segment lost 2 bases, leaving 11 bases of the junction unmatched. This CDR3 is built from 18 residues. CDR1 is LNHDA and CDR2 is SQIVND in the germline V gene (reference sequence). The CDR3 reads CASSIQRAGGYFQETQYF. The CDR3 DNA sequence: TGTGCCAGTAGTATACAGAGAGCGGGGGGCTACTTCCAAGAGACCCAGTACTTC.

The chain joins TRBV5-1 to TRBJ1-4, with D maybe TRBD1 (5 bases). This CDR3 spans 16 amino acids. Between the trimmed V and J ends, which lost 0 bases and 4 bases, there was a span of 13 bases. Looked up from germline, CDR1 is SGHRS and CDR2 is YFSETQ. The CDR3 region has the DNA TGCGCCAGCAGCTTGGCCCTTCAGGGTGGTAATGAAAAACTGTTTTTT. It encodes CASSLALQGGNEKLFF.

The V and J genes are TRBV30 and TRBJ2-5; 9 nucleotides align to TRBD1. This CDR3 has 13 residues. J was trimmed by 7 bases and V by 1 base; bases with no gene match: 4. CDR1 is GTSNPN and CDR2 is SVGIG in the germline V gene (reference sequence). CDR3 in DNA: TGTGCCTGGAGTGGGACAGGGGCGGTGACCCAGTACTTC. Residues: CAWSGTGAVTQYF.